This passage covers 9 T cell receptor beta chains from one sample sequenced in a study of shared clonotypes between healthy human individuals. Assay: immunoSEQ multiplex PCR; the TCRdb copy retains only in-frame clones and omits some. The sample has about 1,500,000 clones, roughly 96% seen once; the top ten hold 0.95% to 1.5%. The sample comprised naive CD4+ T cells sorted from blood. Subset described: CD45RA+ positively selected. The origin of the receptors is a man aged 25-40 years in good health.

The chain is built from TRBV5-1 and TRBJ2-5, with TRBD2 matching over 10 bases. There are 13 residues in the CDR3. Germline V gene data show CDR1 as SGHRS and CDR2 as YFSETQ. V lost 6 bases, J lost 4 bases, and 3 bases stayed unmatched. The CDR3 protein is CASMSGRAETQYF. The DNA of the CDR3 is TGCGCCAGCATGAGCGGGAGGGCAGAGACCCAGTACTTC.

A note on this clone: Other DNA sequences in this specimen translate into the identical CDR3. This chain joins TRBV7-3 and TRBJ2-5; unclear D gene. CDR1 is SGHTA and CDR2 is FQGTGA in the germline V gene. This CDR3 comprises 12 residues. Between the trimmed V and J ends, which lost 1 base and 2 bases, there was a span of 2 bases. CDR3 loop: CASSLNQETQYF. In DNA form, the CDR3 reads TGTGCCAGCAGCTTAAATCAAGAGACCCAGTACTTC.

The V gene is TRBV7-2, the J gene TRBJ2-1; D remains unclear. Deletions cut 2 bases from V and 12 bases from J, with 11 bases between. The CDR3 length is 12 residues. Germline CDR1 SGHTA, CDR2 FQGNSA. CDR3 region: CASSLSLGRQFF. CDR3 nucleotide sequence: TGTGCCAGCAGCTTATCTCTAGGGCGGCAGTTCTTC.

The CDR3 DNA reads TGTGCCAGCAGCCCTCTCTTCGGGACTGAAGCTTTCTTT. It codes for CASSPLFGTEAFF. This sequence joins TRBV5-8 and TRBJ1-1, with D unclear. Looked up from germline, CDR1 is SGHTS and CDR2 is YDEGEE. V lost 4 bases and J 5 bases, leaving 12 bases between the germline ends. The CDR3 runs 13 residues.

The chain carries TRBV9 and TRBJ1-2, with D perhaps TRBD1 (5 bases). Germline loops: CDR1 SGDLS, CDR2 YYNGEE. Trimming cost V 0 bases and J 4 bases, with 10 bases left between them. There are 14 residues in the CDR3. The CDR3 protein is CASSVADSAYGYTF. In nucleotides, the CDR3 is TGTGCCAGCAGCGTAGCCGACAGTGCCTATGGCTACACCTTC.

The chain employs TRBV2 and TRBJ2-6, with 7 bases that match TRBD1. Trimming cost V 7 bases and J 3 bases; bases outside gene matches: 9. The CDR3 extends over 16 amino acids. Germline CDR1 reads SNHLY; CDR2 reads FYNNEI. CDR3 in DNA: TGTGCCAGCACCGTCAACAGGGGTATTGGGGCCAACGTCCTGACTTTC. Amino acids: CASTVNRGIGANVLTF.

The rearrangement joins TRBV18 to TRBJ2-7, with 7 positions matching TRBD1. V trimming: 6 bases; J trimming: 0 bases; junction bases outside the gene matches: 8. The CDR3 extends over 15 amino acids. CDR1 and CDR2 (germline): KGHSH, LQKENI. As DNA, the CDR3 is TGTGCCAGCTCGCTAGTGAGGGACAGCTCCTACGAGCAGTACTTC. Its protein is CASSLVRDSSYEQYF. The whole variable domain, remainder taken from reference TRBV18 and TRBJ2-7, is NAGVMQNPRHLVRRRGQEARLRCSPMKGHSHVYWYRQLPEEGLKFMVYLQKENIIDESGMPKERFSAEFPKEGPSILRIQQVVRGDSAAYFCASSLVRDSSYEQYFGPGTRLTVT.

This rearrangement joins TRBV18 to TRBJ2-2, with 9 bases identical to TRBD1. V dropped 6 bases and J dropped 2; count of bases not matched to a gene: 7. Germline V gene data show CDR1 as KGHSH and CDR2 as LQKENI. The CDR3 runs to 16 residues. The CDR3 DNA reads as TGTGCCAGCTCCGAATTGACAGGGGGTAACACCGGGGAGCTGTTTTTT. This sequence encodes CASSELTGGNTGELFF.

The chain is built from TRBV10-2 and TRBJ1-6; D unclear. Germline CDR1 reads WSHSY; CDR2 reads SAAADI. The CDR3 runs to 14 residues. The germline V and J ends were trimmed by 5 bases and 6 bases, with 11 bases remaining between them. In nucleotides, the CDR3 is TGCGCCAGCAGTCCTCCCGAGCCTAATTCACCCCTCCACTTT. Amino acids: CASSPPEPNSPLHF.